The 18 T cell receptor beta chains below come from one sample, sequenced in a study of cytomegalovirus exposure and HLA in healthy donors (dated by TCRdb to 2016 to 2017). Library method: the immunoSEQ multiplex PCR assay. The multiplex PCR relied on a mix of 60 forward primers for TCR Vbeta segments and 13 reverse primers for TCR Jbeta segments. TCRdb stores this immuneACCESS table with in-frame sequences only. Part of the clones is absent; in the studies checked, under half of the shortfall reflects unresolved V genes, and no reason is known for the rest. Here the sample has approximately 190,000 clones; 81% occur a single time. In total, the top ten clones hold about 3.8% of the sample. The sample consisted of PBMCs. The receptor set was obtained from a man between 50 and 59 years old in good health and CMV-seronegative.

This chain joins TRBV12-5 and TRBJ1-1; perhaps TRBD1 as D (6 bases). V lost 4 bases, J lost 4 bases, and 16 bases lay in between. Germline lookup yields CDR1 LGHNT and CDR2 FRNRAP. There are 15 residues in the CDR3. As DNA, the CDR3 is TGTGCTAGTGGTTGGTCAACAGGGAAAGCCACTGAAGCTTTCTTT. Its translation is CASGWSTGKATEAFF.

The chain carries TRBV29-1 and TRBJ1-2, with D hard to call. The CDR3 covers 13 residues. The V gene lost 3 bases and the J gene lost 0 bases, with 8 bases spanning the gap. Germline CDR1 SQVTM, CDR2 ANQGSEA. The CDR3 sequence is CSVDTEANYGYTF. The CDR3 DNA sequence: TGCAGCGTTGACACAGAAGCTAACTATGGCTACACCTTC. Full variable domain (rest looked up from reference TRBV29-1 and TRBJ1-2): SAVISQKPSRDICQRGTSLTIQCQVDSQVTMMFWYRQQPGQSLTLIATANQGSEATYESGFVIDKFPISRPNLTFSTLTVSNMSPEDSSIYLCSVDTEANYGYTFGSGTRLTVV.

Comment on this clone: Additional DNA sequences in this sample encode the identical CDR3. CDR3 in DNA: TGTGCCAGCAGCCGAGGAGGCCAAGAGACCCAGTACTTC. This gives the protein CASSRGGQETQYF. This chain uses TRBV7-2 with TRBJ2-5; D perhaps matches TRBD2 (5 bases). The CDR3 runs 13 residues. From germline, CDR1 is SGHTA and CDR2 FQGNSA. The germline V and J ends were trimmed by 5 bases and 1 base, with 8 bases remaining between them.

The chain uses TRBV19 and TRBJ1-5; no definite D call. This CDR3 is 15 amino acids long. Per the germline V gene, CDR1 is LNHDA and CDR2 is SQIVND (reference sequence). V was cut by 0 bases and J by 5 bases, with 11 bases left in between. The CDR3 loop is CASSIEAQEYQPQHF. In nucleotides, the CDR3 is TGTGCCAGTAGTATAGAGGCACAAGAATATCAGCCCCAGCATTTT.

This clone was counted once. The J gene is TRBJ1-5, the V gene TRBV6-5; 7 nucleotides match TRBD1. Germline V gene data show CDR1 as MNHEY and CDR2 as SVGAGI. The CDR3 is 15 residues long. V gave up 6 bases and J gave up 0 bases; unmatched junction bases: 5. The CDR3 DNA reads TGTGCCAGCAGCCAGGGACAGAGTAGCAATCAGCCCCAGCATTTT. This sequence encodes CASSQGQSSNQPQHF.

The chain combines TRBV19 with TRBJ1-1; D unclear. The V end lost 1 base, the J end lost 2 bases, and 8 bases lay between the germline ends. The CDR3 consists of 14 residues. Germline V lookup: CDR1 LNHDA, CDR2 SQIVND (reference sequence). CDR3 bases: TGTGCCAGTAGTATAGGGCCTGCAAACACTGAAGCTTTCTTT. This translates into CASSIGPANTEAFF.

The sample holds a few counts of this clone. The chain joins TRBV7-2 to TRBJ2-7; no firm D call. Deletions cut 2 bases from V and 2 bases from J, with 10 bases between. CDR1 is SGHTA and CDR2 is FQGNSA in the germline V gene. The CDR3 has 14 residues. This chain's CDR3 is CASSLSPQAYEQYF. The CDR3 DNA follows: TGTGCCAGCAGCTTATCCCCGCAGGCCTACGAGCAGTACTTC. Complete variable domain (other parts from reference TRBV7-2 and TRBJ2-7): GAGVSQSPSNKVTEKGKDVELRCDPISGHTALYWYRQSLGQGLEFLIYFQGNSAPDKSGLPSDRFSAERTGGSVSTLTIQRTQQEDSAVYLCASSLSPQAYEQYFGPGTRLTVT.

This chain joins TRBV11-2 and TRBJ2-7; D is undetermined. The length of the CDR3 is 14 residues. V gave up 1 base and J gave up 0 bases, with 7 bases separating them. From germline, CDR1 is SGHAT and CDR2 FQNNGV. The CDR3 DNA reads as TGTGCCAGCAGCTTAGTGCTTAGCTCCTACGAGCAGTACTTC. Its translation: CASSLVLSSYEQYF.

This clone was seen a single time. The chain has TRBV18 and TRBJ1-1; no clear D. With 3 bases removed from V and 6 bases from J, the gap between germline ends came to 11 bases. CDR1 and CDR2 from the germline V gene are KGHSH and LQKENI. This CDR3 has 13 residues. The CDR3 nucleotides are TGTGCCAGCTCACCGCTTGAGGGTGCTGAAGCTTTCTTT. It codes for CASSPLEGAEAFF.

The chain is built from TRBV7-2 and TRBJ1-4; D remains ambiguous. Germline-derived CDR1 and CDR2 are SGHTA and FQGNSA. V was pared by 3 bases and J by 0 bases, with 17 bases between. The CDR3 consists of 18 residues. CDR3 residues: CASSFPLEGPPTNEKLFF. DNA for the CDR3: TGTGCCAGCAGCTTTCCCCTTGAGGGCCCCCCAACTAATGAAAAACTGTTTTTT.

The chain combines TRBV9 with TRBJ2-6; 7 bases line up with TRBD1. From germline, CDR1 is SGDLS and CDR2 YYNGEE. V lost 4 bases, J lost 0 bases, and 4 bases stayed unmatched. CDR3 length equals 16 residues. The CDR3 DNA reads TGTGCCAGCAGCAAGACAGGGCGCTCTGGGGCCAACGTCCTGACTTTC. Translated, it gives CASSKTGRSGANVLTF.

The chain links TRBV19 to TRBJ2-7; 11 bases agree with TRBD1. Germline CDR1 LNHDA, CDR2 SQIVND (reference sequence). This CDR3 is 15 amino acids long. V was pared by 5 bases and J by 6 bases, with 9 bases of the junction left unmatched. The CDR3 sequence is CASSPRDRGTSEQYF. The CDR3 DNA reads as TGTGCCAGTAGTCCACGGGACAGGGGGACGAGCGAGCAGTACTTC.

The genes are TRBV6-5 and TRBJ2-1; 9 bases fit TRBD2. CDR1 and CDR2 (germline): MNHEY, SVGAGI. The junction had 6 bases not matched to a gene; V was cut back by 3 bases and J by 9 bases. The CDR3 covers 14 residues. Here the CDR3 DNA reads TGTGCCAGCAGTTATGGCGGGGGGGCCAGTGAGCAGTTCTTC. Amino acid sequence: CASSYGGGASEQFF.

The J gene is TRBJ2-7, the V gene TRBV15; TRBD2 is a possible D gene (5 bases). V lost 1 base to trimming and J lost 2 bases, with 12 bases between them. The CDR3 spans 15 residues. Germline V gene lookup returns CDR1 LNHNV and CDR2 YYDKDF (reference sequence). The CDR3 DNA reads TGTGCCACCAGCAGAGCGGCGGGTCCGACCTACGAGCAGTACTTC. Its protein is CATSRAAGPTYEQYF.

The count of this clone is one. The gene calls are TRBV10-2 and TRBJ2-6; D is undetermined. CDR1 is WSHSY, CDR2 SAAADI, per germline. V was cut by 5 bases and J by 3 bases, with 5 bases left in between. The CDR3 has 13 amino acids. The CDR3 loop is CASSINGANVLTF. CDR3 DNA sequence: TGCGCCAGCAGTATTAATGGGGCCAACGTCCTGACTTTC.

The chain has TRBV12-5 and TRBJ1-1; 7 nucleotides line up with TRBD1. Unmatched junction bases numbered 6, after V lost 2 bases and J lost 6 bases. CDR1 LGHNT and CDR2 FRNRAP come from the germline V gene. The CDR3 spans 14 residues. CDR3 in amino acids: CASGLLQGVSEAFF. CDR3 nucleotide sequence: TGTGCTAGTGGTTTGCTCCAGGGGGTGTCTGAAGCTTTCTTT.

The rearrangement links TRBV10-3 to TRBJ2-3; D is ambiguous. The CDR3 spans 13 residues. CDR1 ENHRY and CDR2 SYGVKD come from the germline V gene. Trimming took 7 bases from V and 2 from J, leaving 10 bases between them. The CDR3 nucleotides are TGTGCCATCAAAATTAGATACACAGATACGCAGTATTTT. It encodes CAIKIRYTDTQYF.

This sequence joins TRBV27 and TRBJ2-7, with D perhaps TRBD2 (7 bases). Germline assignment: CDR1 MNHEY and CDR2 SMNVEV (reference sequence). The CDR3 totals 13 residues. Trimming stripped 6 bases from V and 0 bases from J, with 9 bases between. CDR3 in amino acids: CASRRGGSYEQYF. For the CDR3, the DNA is TGTGCCAGCAGGAGGGGGGGCTCCTACGAGCAGTACTTC.